This T cell receptor beta chain emerged from a study of T cell repertoires in cytomegalovirus infection. Study-level background: Public TCR beta signatures marked donors with CMV infection and the matching HLA.

V lost 6 bases, J lost 1 base, and 9 bases lay in between. This CDR3 spans 14 amino acids. Per germline, CDR1 MGHDK and CDR2 SYGVNS. TCRdb re-called the reads through MiXCR, storing one row per CDR3 protein. The sample consists of about 570,000 distinct CDR3 sequences, 40% of them appearing once. To note about this clonotype: Its target is not known.

Whole-study results and caveats: Of the TCR beta families, the public ones yielded a cumulative frequency that identified carriers of CMV plus the relevant HLA.

The chain employs TRBV25-1 and TRBJ2-2; D is perhaps TRBD1 (6 bases). This receptor was taken from a human donor in good health (CMV status not recorded). Some clones in this sample may be carry-over from other donors' samples. Material: cultured PBMCs, obtained from culture after CMV antigen stimulation. Here the CDR3 DNA reads TGTGCCAGCAGCCGACAGGAGAACACCGGGGAGCTGTTTTTT. This codes for CASSRQENTGELFF.